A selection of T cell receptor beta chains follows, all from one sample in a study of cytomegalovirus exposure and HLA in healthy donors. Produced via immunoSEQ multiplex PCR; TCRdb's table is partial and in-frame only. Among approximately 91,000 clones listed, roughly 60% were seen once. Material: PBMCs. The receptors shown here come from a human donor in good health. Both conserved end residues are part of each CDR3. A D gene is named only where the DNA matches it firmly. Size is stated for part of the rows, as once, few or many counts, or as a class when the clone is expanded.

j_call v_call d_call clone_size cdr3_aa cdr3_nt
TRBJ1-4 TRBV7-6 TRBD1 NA CASSSWTGGNEKLFF TGTGCCAGCAGCTCCTGGACAGGAGGAAATGAAAAACTGTTTTTT
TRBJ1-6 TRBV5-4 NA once CASSLASESSYNSPLHF TGTGCCAGCAGCTTGGCCAGCGAAAGCTCCTATAATTCACCCCTCCACTTT
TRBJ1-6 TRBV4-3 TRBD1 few CASSQEGDRVYNSPLHF TGCGCCAGCAGCCAAGAGGGGGACAGGGTGTATAATTCACCCCTCCACTTT
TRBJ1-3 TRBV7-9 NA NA CASSQAVWIGNTIYF TGTGCCAGCAGCCAAGCGGTGTGGATCGGAAACACCATATATTTT
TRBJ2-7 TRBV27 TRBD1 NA CASKTDRGLSEQYF TGTGCCAGCAAGACTGACAGGGGTCTGTCCGAGCAGTACTTC
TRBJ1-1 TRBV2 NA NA CASRKWAGNTEAFF TGTGCCAGCAGGAAGTGGGCAGGGAACACTGAAGCTTTCTTT
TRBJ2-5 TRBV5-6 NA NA CASRLETLQETQYF TGTGCCAGCAGGTTGGAGACACTCCAAGAAACCCAGTACTTC
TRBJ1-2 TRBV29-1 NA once CSVEGGQGARGYTF TGCAGCGTTGAGGGGGGTCAAGGGGCTCGGGGCTACACCTTC
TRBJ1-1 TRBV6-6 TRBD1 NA CASRREGAQNTEAFF TGTGCCAGCAGACGCGAGGGGGCCCAGAACACTGAAGCTTTCTTT
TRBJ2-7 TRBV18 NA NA CASSPQGSGSEQYF TGTGCCAGCTCACCACAAGGTTCGGGTAGCGAGCAGTACTTC